This T cell receptor (beta chain) came from a study of shared clonotypes between healthy human individuals. Sequencing used immunoSEQ multiplex PCR; TCRdb keeps in-frame clones, though not all of them. The sample records a few million clones, almost 96% being singletons. The receptor comes from a young man in good health. Sequenced material: naive CD4+ T cells sorted from blood. Subset given: CD45RA+ positively selected.

The CDR3 DNA reads as TGTGCCTGGAGTGTACAGGGCCTACGGGTGAACACTGAAGCTTTCTTT. Amino acids: CAWSVQGLRVNTEAFF. The V call is TRBV30, the J call TRBJ1-1; perhaps TRBD1 as D (6 bases). V dropped 0 bases and J dropped 0 bases, with 14 bases sitting between them. This CDR3 spans 16 amino acids. CDR1 is GTSNPN, CDR2 SVGIG, per germline (reference sequence).